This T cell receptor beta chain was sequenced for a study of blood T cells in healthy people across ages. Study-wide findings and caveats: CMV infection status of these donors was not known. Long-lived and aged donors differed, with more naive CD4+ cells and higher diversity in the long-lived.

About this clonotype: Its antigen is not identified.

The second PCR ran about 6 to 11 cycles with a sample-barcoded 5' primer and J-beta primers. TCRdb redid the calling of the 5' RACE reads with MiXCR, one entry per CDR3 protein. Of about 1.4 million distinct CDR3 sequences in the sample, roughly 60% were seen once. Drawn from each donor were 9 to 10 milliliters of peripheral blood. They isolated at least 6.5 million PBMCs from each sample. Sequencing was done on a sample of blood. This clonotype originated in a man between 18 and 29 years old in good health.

The CDR3 DNA reads as TGCAGTGCTAGCCCGGGACTAGAGGGAGTCACCGGGGAGCTGTTTTTT. This translates into CSASPGLEGVTGELFF. The chain carries TRBV20-1 and TRBJ2-2, with 8 bases matching TRBD2. This CDR3 has 16 residues. Germline CDR1 reads DFQATT; CDR2 reads SNEGSKA (reference sequence). V trimming: 3 bases; J trimming: 4 bases; junction bases outside the gene matches: 10.